This entry concerns a single T cell receptor beta chain. What it binds is unknown. PCR was performed using 60 Vbeta and 13 Jbeta primers. TCRdb keeps only in-frame clones here, not all; method: immunoSEQ multiplex PCR. The data show 150,000 to 200,000 clones, 81% seen once. The record originates from a study of cytomegalovirus exposure and HLA in healthy donors. The V gene's germline CDR1 is MNHNS and CDR2 SASEGT. Trimming shortened V by 3 bases and J by 0 bases, and 9 bases separated the two germline ends. The CDR3 has 15 residues. Findings and limits, study-wide: V- and J-gene trimming of TCR beta was linked (in a later analysis) to a missense DCLRE1C variant. What a later analysis showed was that several of the most significant clusters appeared linked to common viral pathogens. Certain sequence variants were highly shared and formed a cluster, and this cluster was likely a sequencing artifact.

The gene calls are TRBV6-1 and TRBJ1-5; D gene uncertain. The sequence derives from a woman aged 18-29 years in good health and CMV-seropositive. The sequenced material came from PBMCs. CDR3 DNA sequence: TGTGCCAGCAGTGATCGAGGATATAGCAATCAGCCCCAGCATTTT. Translating it yields CASSDRGYSNQPQHF.